Listed below are T cell receptor beta chains from one sample, sequenced in a study of shared T cell receptors in the human thymus. Sequenced by immunoSEQ multiplex PCR; TCRdb stores in-frame clones only, minus some. The sample holds some 700,000 clones, more than 75% seen once. Separately, the same data were catalogued under a study of human thymus T cells.

Sequenced: thymocytes. The receptors derive from a boy under two years old with a congenital heart defect. Both conserved end residues are part of each CDR3. A D gene is named only where the DNA matches it firmly. Not all rows give a size; the values are once, few, many and, for expanded clones, a class.

>TRBV5-6|NA|TRBJ2-7|once
TGTGCCAGCAGCTCGCCCCTCGAGGGATTTCGGTACGAGCAGTACTTC
CASSSPLEGFRYEQYF
>TRBV15|TRBD1|TRBJ2-5|NA
TGTGCCACCAGGAGGGGACAGGGGGTGTCCCAGTACTTC
CATRRGQGVSQYF
>TRBV23-1|TRBD1|TRBJ2-5|NA
TGCGCCAATACCGGGACAGAGGGAGAGACCCAGTACTTC
CANTGTEGETQYF
>TRBV5-6|TRBD2|TRBJ2-3|NA
TGTGCCAGCAGCTTAAGCGGGAGAGGGGGCACAGATACGCAGTATTTT
CASSLSGRGGTDTQYF
>TRBV6-5|NA|TRBJ2-7|NA
TGTGCCAGCAGTTCTCCCGGTGAAGTCTCCTACGAGCAGTACTTC
CASSSPGEVSYEQYF
>TRBV30|NA|TRBJ1-4|NA
TGTGCCTGGAGTGTACACCGTAATGAAAAACTGTTTTTT
CAWSVHRNEKLFF
>TRBV19|TRBD2|TRBJ2-5|NA
TGTGCCAGTAGTATATTCCCTAGCGGGGGCCAAGAGACCCAGTACTTC
CASSIFPSGGQETQYF
>TRBV6-1|NA|TRBJ2-1|once
TGTGCCAGCAGTGACCGCATACATTCCCCGAGACAGGAATACAATGAGCAGTTCTTC
CASSDRIHSPRQEYNEQFF
>TRBV27|TRBD1|TRBJ1-1|NA
TGTGCCAGCAGGGGGGACAGGGTCGATAGAGCTTTCTTT
CASRGDRVDRAFF
>TRBV27|NA|TRBJ1-2|NA
TGTGCCAGCAGTTTGAGAGGGTCGGAGGGCTACACCTTC
CASSLRGSEGYTF
>TRBV7-2|TRBD2|TRBJ2-1|once
TGTGCCAGCAGGCGGACTAGCGGGAAAAAGGATGAGCAGTTCTTC
CASRRTSGKKDEQFF
>TRBV25-1|TRBD2|TRBJ2-7|NA
TGTGCCAGCAGTGAATGGGGACTATCCTACGAGCAGTACTTC
CASSEWGLSYEQYF
>TRBV4-2|TRBD1|TRBJ2-5|NA
TGTGCCAGCAGCCTGAGGACAGGGGAAAGGGGGGAGACCCAGTACTTC
CASSLRTGERGETQYF
>TRBV30|TRBD2|TRBJ2-3|NA
TGTGCCTGGAGCCCCTCTTTCTCTCCGGGACTAGCGAGTAAGAATGAGAGGACAGATACGCAGTATTTT
CAWSPSFSPGLASKNERTDTQYF
>TRBV30|TRBD1|TRBJ2-5|NA
TGTGCCTGGAGTCCCCGGACAGGGGCTACGGGGCTCCAGTACTTC
CAWSPRTGATGLQYF
>TRBV7-2|TRBD1|TRBJ1-1|NA
TGTGCCAGCAGAGCCTATCGGGACAGCTCACTGAACACTGAAGCTTTCTTT
CASRAYRDSSLNTEAFF
>TRBV25-1|NA|TRBJ1-1|NA
TGTGCCAGCAGTGAATCCCGGGGGGATATGAACACTGAAGCTTTCTTT
CASSESRGDMNTEAFF
>TRBV4-3|TRBD2|TRBJ2-1|NA
TGCGCCAGCAGCCCGGGACTAGCGGGACTCAATGAGCAGTTCTTC
CASSPGLAGLNEQFF
>TRBV7-2|TRBD2|TRBJ2-1|NA
TGTGCCAGCAGCCAACTAGCGGGAGGAAAGAATGAGCAGTTCTTC
CASSQLAGGKNEQFF
>TRBV5-6|TRBD1|TRBJ1-1|NA
TGTGCCAGCAGCAATTCCGGGACAGGGCCCCCGAACACTGAAGCTTTCTTT
CASSNSGTGPPNTEAFF
>TRBV7-2|NA|TRBJ1-4|NA
TGTGCCAGCAGCGCCCTCTTCAGGGTTCAGGAAAAACTGTTTTTT
CASSALFRVQEKLFF
>TRBV15|TRBD2|TRBJ2-7|NA
TGTGCCACCAGCAGAGACACTAGCGGAAATTACGAGCAGTACTTC
CATSRDTSGNYEQYF
>TRBV2|TRBD2|TRBJ2-1|once
TGTGCCAGCAGAGCTACTAGCGGGAGGACCTACAATGAGCAGTTCTTC
CASRATSGRTYNEQFF
>TRBV9|TRBD2|TRBJ2-2|NA
TGTGCCAGCAGCGTAGCCCAGACTAGCGGGAGGGCCACCGGGGAGCTGTTTTTT
CASSVAQTSGRATGELFF
>TRBV5-6|NA|TRBJ2-7|NA
TGTGCCAGCAGCCCCGGGGGAGCAGAACCTAACTTC
CASSPGGAEPNF
>TRBV5-6|NA|TRBJ1-4|few
TGTGCCAGCAGAGAAAACAGATCTAATGAAAAACTGTTTTTT
CASRENRSNEKLFF
>TRBV5-1|TRBD1|TRBJ2-5|once
TGCGCCAGCAGCGGGGACAGGAACCAAGAGACCCAGTACTTC
CASSGDRNQETQYF
>TRBV15|TRBD2|TRBJ2-7|NA
TGTGCCACCAGCAGAGTCCGGGACTCCGGGACTAGCGGGAGATGGAGGTACGAGCAGTACTTC
CATSRVRDSGTSGRWRYEQYF
>TRBV7-8|TRBD2|TRBJ2-1|NA
TGTGCCAGCAGCTACGGAGGGAGGGCCGGGACCGAGCAGTTCTTC
CASSYGGRAGTEQFF
>TRBV5-1|TRBD2|TRBJ2-1|NA
TGCGCCAGCAGCGGGGGACTAGCGGGAAATGAGCAGTTCTTC
CASSGGLAGNEQFF
>TRBV18|TRBD1|TRBJ1-1|NA
TGTGCCAGCTCACACCAACCGGGACAGCAGACTGAAGCTTTCTTT
CASSHQPGQQTEAFF